In this sample, the clone carrying this TCR beta chain turned up a few times. Germline and genes: mouse. The read halts 4 residues ahead of the CDR3 end, with the missing end drawn from the germline J gene. Cells that came from pooled cutaneous lymph nodes were sorted using CD4, CD8alpha, NKG2D, NKG2ACE and other markers. The sample originates from a study of CD8+ T cells in alopecia areata. Per germline, CDR1 NNHNN and CDR2 SYGAGS (reference sequence). The CDR3 loop spans 14 amino acids. In each case, RNA was isolated and then reverse transcribed into cDNA as the sequencing template. The protocol was immunoSEQ multiplex PCR, while the TCRdb copy is restricted to in-frame clones and leaves out a portion. Recorded here are about 270,000 clones, none singletons.

The sequence came from a C3H/HeJ mouse with alopecia areata. For this strain, the MHC haplotype corresponds to H2-k. The V call is TRBV13-2, the J call TRBJ1-1, with D possibly being TRBD1 (5 bases). The sample was CD4+ T cells sorted from a lymph node. The CDR3 region is CASGERDWGGEVFF. The sequenced CDR3 bases are TGTGCCAGCGGTGAGCGGGACTGGGGGGGA.